This entry concerns a single T cell receptor (beta chain). As yet, its antigen is unknown. A read error is possible here, since a much larger clone lies one base away. This sample is part of a study of post-analysis software for immune sequencing data. Study at large: Recorded subtypes: relapsing-remitting, secondary progressive, progressive-relapsing; some patients unannotated.

Included in the TCR beta cDNA libraries were unique molecular identifiers. Researchers reported some 500,000 cDNA molecules coming from about 0.98 to 11 million T cells. One entry per CDR3 protein, called by TCRdb with MiXCR from the PCR reads. Among 170,000 or so distinct CDR3 sequences, approximately 31% were seen once, and the ten largest hold about 1.4%. Notes on the study in general: With F measure, samples from one preparation batch clustered together strongly. Multiple sclerosis patients had significantly lower normalized Chao1 diversity than controls. The study found TRBV5-6, TRBV5-1 and TRBV20-1 among five or six TRBV segments more frequent in patients than controls.

Germline loops: CDR1 SQVTM, CDR2 ANQGSEA. V was shortened by 4 bases and J by 4 bases, with 10 bases between the two germline ends. CDR3 length: 12 amino acids. This receptor was identified in a girl aged 10 to 17 with multiple sclerosis. Sequencing was performed on blood. The chain is built from TRBV29-1 and TRBJ1-2; no reliable D call. The CDR3 protein is CSVAGPIYGYTF. Written as DNA, the CDR3 is TGCAGCGTTGCGGGTCCGATCTATGGCTACACCTTC.